The clone carrying this T cell receptor beta chain was counted only a few times. Its antigen remains unknown. Measured with immunoSEQ multiplex PCR; TCRdb has only the in-frame clones, and not every one. The sample has 20,000 to 30,000 clones, more than 65% seen once. This CDR3 has 14 residues. This entry is derived from a study of cytotoxic CD8 clonotypes in ibrutinib-treated CLL. Study-wide background: Among the patients, about a dozen presented as relapsed/refractory and about 14 as treatment-naive; approximately 17 showed unmutated IGHV. Findings and limits, study-wide: Public clonotypes, an uncommon group, contracted or remained stable on treatment. Patients with sustained remission and those progressing were sampled at differing times.

The sequence was obtained from a human donor with chronic lymphocytic leukemia. This material consisted of PBMCs, taken after 12 months of ibrutinib treatment. The chain carries TRBV12-2 and TRBJ2-1; no check of the table's D call, TRBD1, against the DNA was made. TRBV12-2 is a known pseudogene. CDR3: CASRLVGSYNEQFF. CDR3 coding DNA: TGTGCAAGTCGCTTAGTTGGCTCTTACAATGAGCAGTTCTTC.